The 25 T cell receptor beta chains reported below all come from one sample, sequenced in a study of shared clonotypes between healthy human individuals. Clones were sequenced by immunoSEQ multiplex PCR, and TCRdb holds only the in-frame ones, with some missing. Seen here are about 2.5 million clones, roughly 92% observed once, and the top ten hold 0.3% to 0.45%. What was sequenced was naive CD4+ T cells from PBMCs. As to subset: CD45RA+ positively selected. Receptor source: a man between 18 and 35 years old in good health. Some clones in this sample may be carry-over from other donors' samples.

V is TRBV23-1 and J is TRBJ2-6; no definite D call. TRBV23-1 is assigned to the ORF class and has an uncertain function. The CDR3 loop spans 22 amino acids. Trimming removed 0 bases from V and 0 bases from J, with 24 bases in between. This chain's CDR3 is CASSQSSVEVPTAYSGANVLTF. Here the CDR3 DNA reads TGCGCCAGCAGTCAATCGAGTGTAGAGGTCCCTACCGCCTACTCTGGGGCCAACGTCCTGACTTTC.

J is TRBJ1-5 and V is TRBV7-9, with D possibly being TRBD1 (5 bases). Germline CDR1 is SEHNR and CDR2 is FQNEAQ (reference sequence). V was clipped by 1 base and J by 9 bases, with 16 bases between them. This CDR3 is built from 15 residues. CDR3 loop: CASSLGDGRVGPQHF. The CDR3 DNA follows: TGTGCCAGCAGCTTAGGGGACGGCCGTGTGGGGCCCCAGCATTTT. The full variable domain, its missing parts supplied by reference TRBV7-9 and TRBJ1-5, is DTGVSQNPRHKITKRGQNVTFRCDPISEHNRLYWYRQTLGQGPEFLTYFQNEAQLEKSRLLSDRFSAERPKGSFSTLEIQRTEQGDSAMYLCASSLGDGRVGPQHFGDGTRLSIL.

On this clone itself: The same CDR3 also results from other DNA sequences found in this sample. The V gene is TRBV20-1, the J gene TRBJ1-1; the D is unclear. The CDR3 covers 11 residues. Trimming pared 1 base from V and 3 bases from J, leaving 3 bases between. Germline lookup yields CDR1 DFQATT and CDR2 SNEGSKA (reference sequence). CDR3 nucleotide sequence: TGCAGTGCTAGAGTGGACACTGAAGCTTTCTTT. This translates into CSARVDTEAFF.

The chain uses TRBV29-1 and TRBJ1-1, with D possibly matching TRBD1 (6 bases). The CDR3 covers 14 residues. Trimming removed 6 bases at V and 0 bases at J, with 14 bases between. Germline V gives CDR1 SQVTM, CDR2 ANQGSEA. The DNA of the CDR3 is TGCAGCGTGGGGGGTGGACAGCTGAACACTGAAGCTTTCTTT. The encoded protein is CSVGGGQLNTEAFF.

This rearrangement joins TRBV5-1 to TRBJ2-3; D is unresolved. V lost 1 base and J lost 3, with 15 bases in between. CDR1 SGHRS and CDR2 YFSETQ come from the germline V gene. This CDR3 has 16 residues. CDR3 sequence: CASSLTHRAKTDTQYF. The CDR3 coding sequence is TGCGCCAGCAGCTTGACACATCGGGCTAAGACAGATACGCAGTATTTT.

The rearrangement joins TRBV7-2 to TRBJ2-3; 12 nucleotides align to TRBD2. The junction had 9 bases not matched to a gene; V was cut back by 3 bases and J by 2 bases. CDR3 length equals 18 residues. Germline CDR1 is SGHTA and CDR2 is FQGNSA. As DNA, the CDR3 is TGTGCCAGCAGCTTCGGACTACTAGCGGGGGGTAACACAGATACGCAGTATTTT. Translation gives CASSFGLLAGGNTDTQYF.

The genes are TRBV5-1 and TRBJ1-2; D perhaps matches TRBD1 (5 bases). V gave up 0 bases and J gave up 4 bases, with 13 bases separating them. The CDR3 extends over 15 amino acids. Per germline, CDR1 SGHRS and CDR2 YFSETQ. The CDR3 DNA reads as TGCGCCAGCAGCTTGGCGGGGGGACGGAGCTATGGCTACACCTTC. Amino acids: CASSLAGGRSYGYTF.

J is TRBJ2-2 and V is TRBV15; D gene uncertain. Germline-derived CDR1 and CDR2 are LNHNV and YYDKDF (reference sequence). Trimming cost V 4 bases and J 7 bases, with 7 bases left between them. The CDR3 covers 12 residues. Here the CDR3 DNA reads TGTGCCACCAGCACAAGGAACGGGGAGCTGTTTTTT. This sequence encodes CATSTRNGELFF.

The J gene is TRBJ1-2, the V gene TRBV29-1; the D is unclear. Germline V lookup: CDR1 SQVTM, CDR2 ANQGSEA. V was shortened by 8 bases and J by 0 bases, with 16 bases between the two germline ends. The CDR3 runs to 14 residues. The chain's CDR3 is CSPAVRRANYGYTF. CDR3 nucleotides: TGCAGCCCTGCGGTACGGAGAGCTAACTATGGCTACACCTTC.

The CDR3 reads CASSSDGTKQYF. In DNA form, the CDR3 reads TGCGCCAGCAGCTCGGACGGTACGAAACAGTACTTC. The V call is TRBV5-1, the J call TRBJ2-7; no clear D. Germline CDR1 SGHRS, CDR2 YFSETQ. The CDR3 spans 12 residues. Trimming left V 3 bases short and J 10 bases short, with 14 bases between.

The gene calls are TRBV5-1 and TRBJ2-5, with D possibly TRBD1 on 5 matching bases. The V and J ends lost 0 bases and 0 bases respectively, with 9 bases between them. The CDR3 runs 15 residues. Germline CDR1 reads SGHRS; CDR2 reads YFSETQ. The DNA of the CDR3 is TGCGCCAGCAGCTTGGTTTCAGGGAACCAAGAGACCCAGTACTTC. This encodes CASSLVSGNQETQYF.

This clone was seen once. This CDR3 reads CASSQDMGADYNEQFF. DNA for the CDR3: TGCGCCAGCAGCCAAGATATGGGCGCAGACTACAATGAGCAGTTCTTC. The chain combines TRBV4-1 with TRBJ2-1, with D unresolved. CDR1 and CDR2 (germline): MGHRA, YSYEKL. V was clipped by 0 bases and J by 3 bases, with 12 bases between them. This CDR3 contains 16 residues.

This chain connects TRBV7-7 to TRBJ2-1; D ambiguous. Germline loops: CDR1 SSHAT, CDR2 FNYEAQ (reference sequence). This CDR3 region has 15 residues. With 5 bases removed from V and 0 bases from J, the gap between germline ends came to 11 bases. CDR3 in DNA: TGTGCCAGCAGCCAGGACGCGTCCTCCTACAATGAGCAGTTCTTC. This gives the protein CASSQDASSYNEQFF.

J is TRBJ1-2 and V is TRBV21-1; whether TRBD1, the table's D call, matches the DNA was not checked. TRBV21-1 is given as a pseudogene. The CDR3 consists of 14 residues. The CDR3 region is CASSKGTGSHGYTF. In nucleotides, the CDR3 is TGTGCCAGCAGCAAAGGGACAGGGTCCCACGGCTACACCTTC.

This chain uses TRBV27 with TRBJ2-3; 9 bases match TRBD1. The CDR3 totals 15 residues. Germline CDR1 and CDR2: MNHEY and SMNVEV (reference sequence). J gave up 5 bases and V 5 bases, and 8 bases lay outside the gene matches. This CDR3 reads CASSLSTGGGDTQYF. DNA for the CDR3: TGTGCCAGCAGTCTGTCGACAGGGGGGGGAGATACGCAGTATTTT.

This clone was counted once. The rearrangement links TRBV11-2 to TRBJ2-3; no reliable D call. CDR1 is SGHAT, CDR2 FQNNGV, per germline. V shed 7 bases and J shed 1 base, with 15 bases lying between them. The CDR3 totals 15 residues. DNA for the CDR3: TGTGCCAGCACCCCTGGATCCAGCGGCACAGATACGCAGTATTTT. It is translated as CASTPGSSGTDTQYF.

The rearrangement uses TRBV5-1 and TRBJ2-3; 11 bases agree with TRBD2. From germline, CDR1 is SGHRS and CDR2 YFSETQ. V dropped 2 bases and J dropped 6; count of bases not matched to a gene: 8. CDR3 length: 16 residues. Here the CDR3 reads CASSLTIAGGPDTQYF. CDR3 DNA: TGCGCCAGCAGCTTAACGATAGCGGGAGGGCCGGATACGCAGTATTTT.

As for this clone: The same CDR3 is also encoded by other DNA sequences in this sample. V and J are TRBV7-9 and TRBJ1-1, with D tentatively TRBD1 (6 bases). Germline CDR1 reads SEHNR; CDR2 reads FQNEAQ (reference sequence). V gave up 5 bases and J gave up 5 bases, with 18 bases separating them. The CDR3 is made up of 15 amino acids. Here the CDR3 reads CASSPVGGASTEAFF. CDR3 nucleotide sequence: TGTGCCAGCAGCCCAGTGGGGGGCGCAAGTACTGAAGCTTTCTTT.

This chain uses TRBV4-2 with TRBJ2-2; maybe TRBD1 (6 bases). V lost 0 bases and J lost 0, with 11 bases in between. Germline V gene data show CDR1 as LGHNA and CDR2 as YNFKEQ. CDR3 length: 17 residues. CDR3: CASSQEEGTSNTGELFF. CDR3 DNA: TGTGCCAGCAGCCAAGAAGAGGGGACATCGAACACCGGGGAGCTGTTTTTT.

This clone was observed a single time. This rearrangement joins TRBV7-2 to TRBJ2-1, with unresolved D. Per the germline V gene, CDR1 is SGHTA and CDR2 is FQGNSA. The V and J ends lost 0 bases and 8 bases respectively, with 17 bases between them. The CDR3 consists of 16 residues. CDR3 sequence reads: CASSLARAVGIDEQFF. The CDR3 DNA follows: TGTGCCAGCAGCTTAGCTCGGGCGGTAGGCATAGATGAGCAGTTCTTC.

The gene calls are TRBV6-1 and TRBJ2-5; no reliable D call. V was clipped by 3 bases and J by 5 bases, with 10 bases between them. CDR3 length: 13 amino acids. Germline-derived CDR1 and CDR2 are MNHNS and SASEGT. The CDR3 bases are TGTGCCAGCAGTGACCGACTTAGGGAGACCCAGTACTTC. Translated, it gives CASSDRLRETQYF.

The V and J genes are TRBV4-3 and TRBJ2-3, with TRBD2 as a possible D gene (7 bases). The CDR3 is made up of 17 amino acids. The V gene lost 0 bases and the J gene lost 5 bases, with 18 bases spanning the gap. In germline, CDR1 is LGHNA, CDR2 YSLEER. The CDR3 spells CASSQDMSGGAGDTQYF. The DNA of the CDR3 is TGCGCCAGCAGCCAAGATATGAGTGGGGGGGCCGGAGATACGCAGTATTTT.

The chain combines TRBV6-6 with TRBJ1-4; a possible D gene is TRBD1 (6 bases). This CDR3 has 16 amino acids. The V end was cut by 3 bases, the J end by 3 bases, with 14 bases between. Per the germline V gene, CDR1 is MNHNY and CDR2 is SVGAGI (reference sequence). Here the CDR3 reads CASSYGPGTPNEKLFF. DNA for the CDR3: TGTGCCAGCAGTTATGGTCCCGGGACACCTAATGAAAAACTGTTTTTT.

This clone has a handful of counts. Within the sample, other DNA sequences also encode this same CDR3. The CDR3 loop reads CASSFFGELFF. CDR3 coding DNA: TGTGCCAGCAGTTTCTTCGGGGAGCTGTTTTTT. The chain links TRBV28 to TRBJ2-2; no reliable D call. CDR3 length: 11 residues. The V gene lost 3 bases and the J gene lost 7 bases, with 3 bases spanning the gap. Germline CDR1 and CDR2: MDHEN and SYDVKM. Together with reference TRBV28 and TRBJ2-2, the CDR3 gives the full variable domain: DVKVTQSSRYLVKRTGEKVFLECVQDMDHENMFWYRQDPGLGLRLIYFSYDVKMKEKGDIPEGYSVSREKKERFSLILESASTNQTSMYLCASSFFGELFFGEGSRLTVL.

About this clone itself: Within the sample, other DNA sequences also encode this same CDR3. The chain uses TRBV7-9 and TRBJ2-7; D is unresolved. CDR3 length equals 13 residues. The V end lost 5 bases, the J end lost 3 bases, and 11 bases lay between the germline ends. The V gene's germline CDR1 is SEHNR and CDR2 FQNEAQ (reference sequence). The CDR3 DNA sequence: TGTGCCAGCAGCCCCCTGGGCCTCTACGAGCAGTACTTC. Protein product: CASSPLGLYEQYF. The full variable domain, its missing parts supplied by reference TRBV7-9 and TRBJ2-7, is DTGVSQNPRHKITKRGQNVTFRCDPISEHNRLYWYRQTLGQGPEFLTYFQNEAQLEKSRLLSDRFSAERPKGSFSTLEIQRTEQGDSAMYLCASSPLGLYEQYFGPGTRLTVT.